Following are 10 T cell receptor beta chains from one sample sequenced in a study of shared clonotypes between healthy human individuals. TCRdb keeps only in-frame clones here, not all; method: immunoSEQ multiplex PCR. The sample contains some 660,000 clones, less than 80% of which appear only once. The source material was memory CD4+ T cells sorted from blood. Described subset: CD45RA-negative fraction. These receptors all stem from a woman in her thirties in good health.

A single count supports this clone. This sequence joins TRBV6-6 and TRBJ1-1, with D uncertain. CDR1 is MNHNY, CDR2 SVGAGI, per germline (reference sequence). Trimming removed 6 bases from V and 5 bases from J, with 22 bases in between. The CDR3 spans 16 residues. The CDR3 region is CASSTESSGFETEAFF. In DNA form, the CDR3 reads TGTGCCAGCAGCACTGAGTCGTCCGGGTTTGAGACTGAAGCTTTCTTT.

The chain couples TRBV5-1 to TRBJ2-1; 13 bases match TRBD2. The CDR3 is 16 amino acids. Germline CDR1 is SGHRS and CDR2 is YFSETQ. V lost 4 bases, J lost 7 bases, and 8 bases stayed unmatched. The CDR3 sequence is CASSPNPGLAGNEQFF. CDR3 nucleotide sequence: TGCGCCAGCAGCCCCAATCCGGGACTAGCGGGAAATGAGCAGTTCTTC. The full variable domain, its missing parts supplied by reference TRBV5-1 and TRBJ2-1, is KAGVTQTPRYLIKTRGQQVTLSCSPISGHRSVSWYQQTPGQGLQFLFEYFSETQRNKGNFPGRFSGRQFSNSRSEMNVSTLELGDSALYLCASSPNPGLAGNEQFFGPGTRLTVL.

This clone was seen more than once but under ten times. The gene calls are TRBV7-9 and TRBJ2-1; either TRBD1 or TRBD2 may supply D (6 bases each). The V gene's germline CDR1 is SEHNR and CDR2 FQNEAQ (reference sequence). Trimming cost V 9 bases and J 0 bases, with 12 bases left between them. This CDR3 comprises 14 residues. The CDR3 DNA follows: TGTGCCAGTACCCGGGGGCTCTCCTACAATGAGCAGTTCTTC. It codes for CASTRGLSYNEQFF.

The CDR3 DNA reads as TGTGCCAGCAGATTACAGGGGGCGGGCACAGATACGCAGTATTTT. It specifies CASRLQGAGTDTQYF. This sequence joins TRBV28 and TRBJ2-3; TRBD1 agrees at 9 bases. Germline assignment: CDR1 MDHEN and CDR2 SYDVKM. CDR3 length: 15 residues. The junction had 5 bases not matched to a gene; V was cut back by 6 bases and J by 1 base. The full variable domain, rest sourced from reference TRBV28 and TRBJ2-3, is DVKVTQSSRYLVKRTGEKVFLECVQDMDHENMFWYRQDPGLGLRLIYFSYDVKMKEKGDIPEGYSVSREKKERFSLILESASTNQTSMYLCASRLQGAGTDTQYFGPGTRLTVL.

The chain is built from TRBV10-1 and TRBJ2-2, with TRBD2 matching over 8 bases. Germline CDR1 and CDR2: WNHNN and SYGVQD (reference sequence). With 3 bases clipped from V and 5 bases from J, the junction kept 11 bases outside the gene matches. CDR3 size: 17 residues. The CDR3 spells CASSDLAGPDITGELFF. CDR3 sequence (DNA): TGCGCCAGCAGTGACCTAGCGGGCCCAGATATAACCGGGGAGCTGTTTTTT.

This clone was seen only a few times. The rearrangement joins TRBV27 to TRBJ2-2; D is perhaps TRBD1 (5 bases). In germline, CDR1 is MNHEY, CDR2 SMNVEV (reference sequence). The V end was cut by 3 bases, the J end by 4 bases, with 9 bases between. This CDR3 region has 14 residues. This chain's CDR3 is CASSFQGATGELFF. CDR3 coding DNA: TGTGCCAGCAGTTTCCAGGGTGCCACCGGGGAGCTGTTTTTT.

This clone was detected once. CDR3 sequence reads: CASSLDEGYNEQFF. The CDR3 bases are TGCGCCAGCAGCTTGGATGAGGGCTACAATGAGCAGTTCTTC. This rearrangement joins TRBV5-1 to TRBJ2-1; TRBD2 is a possible D gene (5 bases). V was shortened by 0 bases and J by 3 bases, with 7 bases between the two germline ends. The CDR3 is 14 amino acids. From germline, CDR1 is SGHRS and CDR2 YFSETQ.

This chain uses TRBV5-1 with TRBJ2-2; 14 bases agree with TRBD2. The CDR3 is made up of 16 amino acids. Per the germline V gene, CDR1 is SGHRS and CDR2 is YFSETQ. The ends lost 4 bases at V and 6 bases at J; junction bases unmatched: 5. The DNA of the CDR3 is TGCGCCAGCAGCGGGACTAGCGGGAGTCTCGCCGGGGAGCTGTTTTTT. Amino acids: CASSGTSGSLAGELFF.

This chain connects TRBV2 to TRBJ1-1; the D gene is possibly TRBD1 (5 bases). The V end was cut by 2 bases, the J end by 11 bases, with 12 bases between. There are 12 residues in the CDR3. The germline gives CDR1 SNHLY, CDR2 FYNNEI. CDR3 protein: CASSEQGNAAFF. CDR3 nucleotides: TGTGCCAGCAGTGAACAGGGAAATGCTGCTTTCTTT. Looking up the rest from reference TRBV2 and TRBJ1-1 gives the full variable domain: EPEVTQTPSHQVTQMGQEVILRCVPISNHLYFYWYRQILGQKVEFLVSFYNNEISEKSEIFDDQFSVERPDGSNFTLKIRSTKLEDSAMYFCASSEQGNAAFFGQGTRLTVV.

The chain joins TRBV4-1 to TRBJ2-5; D is unresolved. Between the trimmed V and J ends, which lost 0 bases and 2 bases, there was a span of 10 bases. The CDR3 runs to 15 residues. Germline CDR1 and CDR2: MGHRA and YSYEKL. The CDR3 DNA reads TGCGCCAGCAGCCAAGATGCCCAACAGCAAGAGACCCAGTACTTC. It specifies CASSQDAQQQETQYF.